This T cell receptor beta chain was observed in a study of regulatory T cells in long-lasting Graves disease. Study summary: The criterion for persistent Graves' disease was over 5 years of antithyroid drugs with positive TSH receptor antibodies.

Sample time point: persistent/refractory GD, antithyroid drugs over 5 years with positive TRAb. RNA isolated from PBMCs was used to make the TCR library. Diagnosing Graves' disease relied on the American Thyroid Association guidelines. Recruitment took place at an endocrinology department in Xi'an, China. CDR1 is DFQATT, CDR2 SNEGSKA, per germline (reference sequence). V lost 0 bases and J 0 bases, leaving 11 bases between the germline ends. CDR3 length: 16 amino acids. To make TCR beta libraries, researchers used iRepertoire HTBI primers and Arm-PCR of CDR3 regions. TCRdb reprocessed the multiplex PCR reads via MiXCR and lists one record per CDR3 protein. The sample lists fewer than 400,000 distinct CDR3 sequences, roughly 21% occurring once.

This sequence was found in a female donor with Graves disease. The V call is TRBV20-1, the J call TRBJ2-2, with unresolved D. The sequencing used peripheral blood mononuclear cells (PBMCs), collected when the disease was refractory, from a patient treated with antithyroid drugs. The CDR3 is CSARDLGWTNTGELFF. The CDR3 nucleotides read TGCAGTGCTAGAGATCTGGGCTGGACGAACACCGGGGAGCTGTTTTTT.